One sample yielded the 20 T cell receptor beta chains listed below, sequenced in a study of naive and memory T cell subsets. Two oligonucleotides, mixed equimolar, formed the beta constant-region primer covering TRBC1 and TRBC2. TCRdb recomputed calls from the UMI-ligation and nested PCR reads with MiXCR, one row per CDR3 protein. Of some 100,000 distinct CDR3 sequences listed, 5.5% to 8.5% are singletons. The source material was central memory CD4+ T cells from blood. Every receptor here comes from a human donor in good health.

This clonotype was counted ten times or more. This chain uses TRBV6-2 or TRBV6-3 with TRBJ2-1, with 12 bases identical to TRBD2. In germline, CDR1 is MNHEY, CDR2 SVGEGT. Germline trimming cut 5 bases from V and 0 bases from J; bases unmatched to any gene: 14. This CDR3 contains 20 residues. The CDR3 DNA follows: TGTGCCAGCAGTCGACAAAGGACTAGCGGGAAGCCAAGCTCCTACAATGAGCAGTTCTTC. As protein: CASSRQRTSGKPSSYNEQFF.

The table lists this clonotype with many counts. The rearrangement uses TRBV15 and TRBJ1-4; D not certain. The CDR3 is 13 residues long. Germline V lookup: CDR1 LNHNV, CDR2 YYDKDF (reference sequence). Trimming pared 3 bases from V and 6 bases from J, leaving 8 bases between. The CDR3 loop reads CATSSDIYEKLFF. The CDR3 nucleotides are TGTGCCACCAGCAGTGACATCTATGAAAAACTGTTTTTT. Drawing the rest from reference TRBV15 and TRBJ1-4, the complete variable domain is DAMVIQNPRYQVTQFGKPVTLSCSQTLNHNVMYWYQQKSSQAPKLLFHYYDKDFNNEADTPDNFQSRRPNTSFCFLDIRSPGLGDTAMYLCATSSDIYEKLFFGSGTQLSVL.

This clonotype was counted at least ten times. The chain employs TRBV9 and TRBJ1-1, with D hard to call. V was clipped by 0 bases and J by 0 bases, with 3 bases between them. Looked up from germline, CDR1 is SGDLS and CDR2 is YYNGEE. The CDR3 totals 13 residues. CDR3 region: CASSVELNTEAFF. CDR3 bases: TGTGCCAGCAGCGTAGAGTTGAACACTGAAGCTTTCTTT.

This clonotype was recorded at least ten times. The J gene is TRBJ1-1, the V gene TRBV6-1; tentative D call: TRBD1 (6 bases). This CDR3 comprises 14 residues. The ends were cut back, 7 bases at V and 3 bases at J, with 15 bases in the middle. CDR1 and CDR2 (germline): MNHNS, SASEGT. The CDR3: CASTLLYRDTEAFF. CDR3 sequence (DNA): TGTGCCAGCACCCTTCTATACAGGGACACTGAAGCTTTCTTT.

Concerning this clonotype itself: A much larger clone is a single base away; this may be a read error. The chain recombines TRBV11-2 with TRBJ2-2; the D is unclear. This CDR3 has 17 amino acids. Germline CDR1 SGHAT, CDR2 FQNNGV. Here the CDR3 DNA reads TGTGCCAGCGGCTTATCAATCCAAGGAGCGAACACCGGGGAGCTGTTTTTT. This codes for CASGLSIQGANTGELFF.

This clonotype was found a few times. The rearrangement links TRBV2 to TRBJ2-1; D call uncertain. The germline gives CDR1 SNHLY, CDR2 FYNNEI. Between the trimmed V and J ends, which lost 7 bases and 10 bases, there was a span of 11 bases. CDR3 length equals 11 residues. The CDR3 nucleotides read TGTGCCAGCATGGCTTCGATCGAGCAGTTCTTC. It specifies CASMASIEQFF. Full variable domain (missing parts from reference TRBV2 and TRBJ2-1): EPEVTQTPSHQVTQMGQEVILRCVPISNHLYFYWYRQILGQKVEFLVSFYNNEISEKSEIFDDQFSVERPDGSNFTLKIRSTKLEDSAMYFCASMASIEQFFGPGTRLTVL.

There are many counts of this clonotype. The CDR3 sequence: CASSTGWNGYTF. CDR3 in DNA: TGTGCCAGCTCCACAGGGTGGAATGGCTACACCTTC. The rearrangement uses TRBV28 and TRBJ1-2; D possibly corresponds to TRBD1 (6 bases). Trimming took 8 bases from V and 6 from J, leaving 13 bases between them. From germline, CDR1 is MDHEN and CDR2 SYDVKM. This CDR3 has 12 residues.

This clonotype appeared many times. This chain links TRBV7-9 with TRBJ2-1; TRBD2 agrees at 8 bases. The CDR3 is 16 residues long. Germline CDR1 reads SEHNR; CDR2 reads FQNEAQ (reference sequence). V shed 1 base and J 5 bases; nucleotides not matched to a gene: 7. The CDR3 loop is CASSLGDGRAHNEQFF. The CDR3 DNA sequence: TGTGCCAGCAGCTTAGGAGACGGGAGGGCCCACAATGAGCAGTTCTTC.

This clonotype was picked up a small number of times. The V gene is TRBV9, the J gene TRBJ1-4; D is possibly TRBD1 (5 bases). The CDR3 is made up of 16 amino acids. Germline values: CDR1 SGDLS, CDR2 YYNGEE. The V and J ends lost 0 bases and 4 bases respectively, with 13 bases between them. CDR3 coding DNA: TGTGCCAGCAGCGTAGACGGGGACGCCTATAATGAAAAACTGTTTTTT. This translates into CASSVDGDAYNEKLFF.

This clonotype has at least ten counts. This sequence joins TRBV9 and TRBJ1-1; D might be TRBD1 (6 bases). V lost 4 bases, J lost 1 base, and 11 bases lay in between. Germline-derived CDR1 and CDR2 are SGDLS and YYNGEE. CDR3 length: 14 amino acids. CDR3 DNA sequence: TGTGCCAGCAGCCTCTTGACAGGGAACACTGAAGCTTTCTTT. It encodes CASSLLTGNTEAFF.

This clonotype was detected many times. CDR3 loop: CASSQTDRWYGYTF. The CDR3 nucleotides read TGTGCCAGCAGCCAAACCGACCGTTGGTATGGCTACACCTTC. The rearrangement links TRBV3-1 to TRBJ1-2; no definite D call. CDR1 and CDR2 from the germline V gene are LGHDT and YNNKEL (reference sequence). The CDR3 runs to 14 residues. V shed 2 bases and J shed 5 bases, with 12 bases lying between them.

The table lists this clonotype with many counts. This chain joins TRBV2 and TRBJ1-2; 7 bases are shared with TRBD1. The CDR3 spans 14 residues. Per the germline V gene, CDR1 is SNHLY and CDR2 is FYNNEI. V dropped 4 bases and J dropped 4; count of bases not matched to a gene: 6. The CDR3 DNA sequence: TGTGCCAGCAGTGCAGTCGCAGGGGGCTATGGCTACACCTTC. The encoded protein is CASSAVAGGYGYTF. Together with reference TRBV2 and TRBJ1-2, the CDR3 gives the full variable domain: EPEVTQTPSHQVTQMGQEVILRCVPISNHLYFYWYRQILGQKVEFLVSFYNNEISEKSEIFDDQFSVERPDGSNFTLKIRSTKLEDSAMYFCASSAVAGGYGYTFGSGTRLTVV.

This clonotype showed up many times. This chain connects TRBV12-3 or TRBV12-4 to TRBJ1-4; D is possibly TRBD1 (5 bases). Trimming shortened V by 6 bases and J by 8 bases, and 13 bases separated the two germline ends. The CDR3 contains 13 residues. The CDR3 here is CASSLSTDEKLFF. CDR3 nucleotides: TGTGCCAGCAGCCTTTCGACAGACGAAAAACTGTTTTTT.

This clonotype appeared many times. The V and J genes are TRBV18 and TRBJ1-2; the D gene is possibly TRBD1 (6 bases). The CDR3 totals 15 residues. V lost 5 bases and J 6 bases, leaving 19 bases between the germline ends. CDR1 and CDR2 (germline): KGHSH, LQKENI. The CDR3: CASSGKQGGIDGYTF. The CDR3 bases are TGTGCCAGCTCAGGAAAACAGGGTGGAATTGATGGCTACACCTTC.

As to this clonotype: A much bigger clone sits one base away, suggesting this may be a read error. The chain uses TRBV14 and TRBJ2-3, with D unclear. This CDR3 is 13 amino acids long. The germline V and J ends were trimmed by 2 bases and 7 bases, with 10 bases remaining between them. Germline lookup yields CDR1 SGHDN and CDR2 FVKESK. In nucleotides, the CDR3 is TGTGCCAGCAGCCAACCTCCTTTTAATACGCAGTATTTT. It is translated as CASSQPPFNTQYF.

This clonotype was counted between two and nine times. The rearrangement links TRBV20-1 to TRBJ2-1, with 12 positions matching TRBD2. Germline CDR1 is DFQATT and CDR2 is SNEGSKA (reference sequence). The CDR3 consists of 16 residues. V was clipped by 3 bases and J by 9 bases; unmatched bases: 12. The CDR3: CSASKSGTSGLGEQFF. CDR3 DNA sequence: TGCAGTGCTAGCAAATCCGGGACTAGCGGGTTGGGTGAGCAGTTCTTC.

Notes on this clonotype: A much larger clone differs by one base, so this may be a read error. The rearrangement links TRBV2 to TRBJ2-1; D gene uncertain. The CDR3 runs 13 residues. Trimming removed 3 bases from V and 12 bases from J, with 15 bases in between. Germline V gives CDR1 SNHLY, CDR2 FYNNEI. Here the CDR3 reads CASSEQRGLGQFF. The DNA for the CDR3 is TGTGCCAGCAGTGAGCAGAGAGGTCTCGGGCAGTTCTTC.

This clonotype was seen many times. The V gene is TRBV30, the J gene TRBJ1-1; TRBD1 aligns across 11 bases. Germline values: CDR1 GTSNPN, CDR2 SVGIG (reference sequence). V lost 3 bases, J lost 8 bases, and 17 bases stayed unmatched. The CDR3 loop spans 17 amino acids. CDR3 protein: CAWSLGQGAFAVREAFF. DNA for the CDR3: TGTGCCTGGAGCCTTGGACAGGGGGCCTTCGCTGTACGCGAAGCTTTCTTT.

The CDR3: CASSSGQDNQPQHF. The CDR3 DNA sequence: TGCGCCAGCAGCTCGGGACAGGATAATCAGCCCCAGCATTTT. The chain combines TRBV5-1 with TRBJ1-5, with 8 bases matching TRBD1. The CDR3 has 14 residues. V lost 3 bases and J lost 4; bases outside the gene matches: 3. Germline V gene lookup returns CDR1 SGHRS and CDR2 YFSETQ.

This clonotype has more than one count but fewer than ten. This rearrangement joins TRBV20-1 to TRBJ1-6; D is unclear. The CDR3 is 16 residues long. From germline, CDR1 is DFQATT and CDR2 SNEGSKA (reference sequence). Trimming took off 0 bases at V and 6 bases at J, with 15 bases between the two ends. Here the CDR3 reads CSARDLKGTGNSPLHF. CDR3 in DNA: TGCAGTGCTAGAGATCTCAAGGGCACGGGTAATTCACCCCTCCACTTT.